This TCR beta chain derives from a study of cytomegalovirus exposure and HLA in healthy donors (dated by TCRdb to 2015 to 2018). At the level of the whole study: An earlier analysis of approximately 600 of the donors reported approximately 290 Gb of sequence data and 100 million to 130 million unique TCR beta sequences from 150 million to 200 million T cells. Approximately 300 gigabases of sequencing data and around 80 million unique TCR sequences made up an early release that covered under 750 HLA-typed donors. Of the approximately 400 genotyped donors, 65% to 90% were placed in the genetic ancestry cluster associated with self-reported Caucasian donors. The study was designed to test whether signatures of past pathogen exposure could be identified by cataloging public T cell receptors. Using immunosequencing, the study profiled T cell repertoires from 640 or so subjects and related those repertoires to cytomegalovirus serostatus. Along with the approximately 700-subject first cohort, a separate validation cohort of around 120 different subjects was used. To predict cytomegalovirus infection status, the study combined high-throughput TCR immunosequencing, statistical association of individual TCRs with disease status, and machine learning. In a later analysis, previously published TCR beta repertoires from some 640 donors were re-analyzed and high-resolution HLA genotyping was added so that TCR occurrence patterns could be studied. The later analysis used no new phenotypic data to find candidate immune exposures, relying instead on TCR beta sequences and their occurrence across donors. An earlier analysis of several hundred of the donors applied high-throughput TCR beta sequencing to assess whether each TCR beta V gene segment acted as functional or pseudogenic. Donor age, sex, ethnicity and CMV serostatus were compiled together with the repertoire data. In a later genetic analysis, genome-wide SNP genotypes for about 55% of the roughly 670 donors were used, and that subset was treated as a discovery cohort. Every discovery cohort repertoire had been produced on one sequencing platform. Both class I and class II loci were covered by HLA typing, at four-digit resolution. Typing coverage differed by locus: A, B, C, DRB1 and DQB1 were typed in about 620-640 donors, DQA1 in 500 to 550, DPA1 in 606, and DPB1 in just under 490. Roughly 5 DR-DQ haplotypes were handled as single units for association and clustering, since linkage in the cohort was strong. Among roughly 400 genotyped donors of the cohort, an average of approximately 240,000 unique TCR beta nucleotide sequences were sequenced per donor, 15% to 20% of them non-productive.

A word on this clone: This clone's antigen is unknown. No qualities accompany the bases; no much larger clone lies one base away.

The cohort comprised fewer than 750 healthy bone marrow donors. All cohort members were sampled while nominally healthy, although unrecorded immune exposures were likely present. The donor was CMV seronegative and was included in the group of hundreds of seronegative cohort members. A peripheral blood sample was collected from each donor, and TCR beta sequencing was performed on peripheral blood mononuclear cells. The Qiagen DNeasy Blood Extraction Kit was used to extract genomic DNA from the blood cell samples. Library preparation was by the immunoSEQ multiplex PCR assay. For the multiplex PCR, a mixture combining 60 forward primers for TCR Vbeta segments and 13 reverse primers for TCR Jbeta segments was used. A multiplex PCR assay on genomic DNA amplified the CDR3 region of rearranged TCR beta genes. The amplified TCR beta libraries were sequenced on the Illumina HiSeq System as 87-base-pair reads. The source study handled its data this way. A later analysis tallied about 77 million unique TCR beta chains across the 666 repertoires, and about 12 million of those chains were shared by two or more donors. A nearest-neighbor algorithm error-corrected the raw reads and collapsed the reads into unique sequences, merging closely related sequences to remove PCR and sequencing errors. CDR3 sequences were aligned to IMGT reference sequences to assign V, D and J gene segments. For a sequence to be retained, a match of at least six nucleotides was required to both a V gene segment and a J gene segment. A rearrangement counted as productive if the CDR3 had no stop codons and remained in frame with V and J, and every other rearrangement counted as non-productive. CDR3 was defined by IMGT convention, running from the second conserved V-encoded cysteine to the conserved J-encoded phenylalanine. In an earlier analysis of 500 to 650 of the donors, sequences lacking an unambiguous match to a single V gene segment were excluded. An earlier analysis of over 450 of the donors classified V segments as functional when productive rearrangements were above 56.7% and as segregating when the standard deviation between donors was above 5%. To diagnose cytomegalovirus status from the catalog of TCR beta chain sequences, a statistical classification framework was built. V and J gene assignment, in a later analysis, came from comparing TCR nucleotide sequences with IMGT/GENE-DB human TR gene sequences. A later analysis assigned CDR3 sequences and most-parsimonious VDJ recombination scenarios with the TCRdist pipeline. In a later analysis, each TCR beta chain was defined by its CDR3 amino acid sequence together with its V-gene family, and reads lacking a unique V-gene family were excluded. In a later analysis, 450 to 600 highly shared, low-generation-probability nucleotide sequences were removed to address suspected cross-contamination and a sequencing artifact. In a later analysis, a clonal expansion index was calculated for each public chain from normalized within-repertoire ranks of inferred template counts. In a later analysis, generation probabilities were computed with a VDJ recombination model fitted to out-of-frame rearrangements, and the resulting probabilities were checked against IGoR. In a later analysis, TCR-TCR, TCR-HLA and TCR-CMV co-occurrence was scored with hypergeometric tests, and a repertoire-size bias correction was applied to TCR pairs. A later analysis estimated false discovery rates by permuting HLA or CMV assignments 20 times. A later analysis grouped co-occurring TCRs with DBSCAN, adding TCRdist sequence similarity when clustering within HLA-allele-positive subsets. Repertoires with fewer than 30,000 or more than 120,000 public chains, plus five repertoires with anomalous nucleotide sharing, were excluded from co-occurrence clustering. In TCRdb, the immuneACCESS table is reduced to in-frame sequences with V and J assigned. These tables do not hold every clone; where another copy was compared, an unresolved V gene accounts for under half, and the others remain unexplained. V and J calls and clone size are those listed in that table; D and trimming were worked out from the DNA. This sample is represented by 100,000 to 150,000 clones; roughly 77% of them were singletons. About 1.7% of the sample goes to the ten largest clones.

On the study overall, not on this receptor specifically: Because HLA typing was unavailable for some donors at each locus, only the typed subset was used in association tests. At a false discovery rate of 0.05, a later analysis linked 16,951 TCR beta sequences to specific HLA alleles. Because the 87-base-pair reads could not distinguish some IMGT-functional V segments, including TRBV6-2 and TRBV6-3, those segments were excluded. This cohort had only TCR beta chains sequenced, and the lack of alpha or paired-chain data limited which features could be detected. A cluster of highly shared sequence variants was judged likely to represent a technical artifact of the sequencing pipeline. Most TCR sequences were seen in very few donors, while some public TCRs were found in many individuals. Strong co-occurrence of HLA alleles, especially DR and DQ, made assigning TCR associations to individual alleles difficult. Correlated functional status among segregating V segments might be attributable to linkage disequilibrium, but an unknown experimental factor could not be ruled out. Presence/absence analyses assumed roughly uniform sequencing depth across donors, an assumption that may not hold. According to a later analysis, TCR association rates differed among HLA loci, with DRB1 alleles showing the most associated TCRs and HLA-C alleles showing the fewest. Compared with the roughly 670-donor mean, donors in an Asian-associated ancestry cluster had fewer N-insertions in productive TCRs, according to a later genetic analysis. In vitro tests confirmed that a few of the cytomegalovirus-associated TCR beta chains recognize cytomegalovirus antigens. A further reported finding was that TCR beta sequences accurately predicted the HLA-A and HLA-B alleles for most subjects in the first cohort. In an earlier analysis of about 600 of the donors, most TCR beta V segments appeared in productive rearrangements about 90% or about 30% of the time, broadly matching IMGT annotations. The study listed 164 TCR beta chains as associated with cytomegalovirus. Most CMV-associated TCR beta chains appeared to be HLA-restricted in a later analysis, and the HLA associations seemed to be driven largely by CMV exposure. An association between a missense DCLRE1C variant and V-gene and J-gene trimming of TCR beta chains was found in a later genetic analysis and replicated in an independent cohort. A later analysis found that HLA-associated TCR beta chains were more clonally expanded and had lower generation probabilities than equally common non-associated chains. Several of the top co-occurrence clusters appeared to be linked to parvovirus B19, influenza, CMV and Epstein-Barr virus, according to a later analysis. The earlier analysis of nearly 600 of the donors excluded some 16 rarely observed V segments, including chromosome 9 orphons, because counts were too low. The authors suggested that the approach could potentially be generalized to other disease states and immunological phenotypes. Cytomegalovirus status was reported to be diagnosed by the classifier with high specificity and sensitivity in both the original and validation cohorts. For the cohort, immune exposure information was limited to CMV serostatus.

The CDR3 runs 15 residues from the cysteine to the phenylalanine. Of all the DNA, just the CDR3 is kept, 45 bases in frame from base 1. The germline V gene gives CDR1 as LGHNA and CDR2 as YSLEER. V is pared back by 2 bases and J by 9 bases, with 14 bases lying between the germline termini. The rearranged chain carries TRBV4-3 and TRBJ1-6, with TRBD1 as a weak D call on 5 bases. The TCR sequence derives from a man between 35 and 55 years old in good health and CMV-seronegative. The sequenced material came from PBMCs. The DNA sequence follows: TGCGCCAGCAGCCAATCACGGGGGGAGGGTTCACCCCTCCACTTT. This codes for CASSQSRGEGSPLHF.